The T cell receptor (beta chain) under discussion was sequenced for a study of T-cell reconstitution after alpha-beta-depleted transplantation in children. Study observations and caveats: Fresh T-cell production supplied most of the T-cell counts and diversity seen one year after transplant. Some patients owed their high day-60 TCRbeta diversity to surviving recipient T cells and thymic progenitors.

The TCRbeta library was prepared with unique molecular identifiers. TCRdb reanalysed the PCR reads using MiXCR and keeps one entry per CDR3 protein. The table records 200,000 to 250,000 distinct CDR3 sequences, around 9.9% of them present only once. This clonotype was recorded at least ten times. Its antigen is undetermined. The V gene end was trimmed by 5 bases and the J gene end by 8 bases; junction bases not matched to a gene: 12. This CDR3 has 13 residues. CDR1 is SQVTM and CDR2 is ANQGSEA in the germline V gene. The rearrangement joins TRBV29-1 to TRBJ2-7, with 7 bases lining up with TRBD2. Sequencing used PBMCs, obtained before TCRalphabeta/CD19-depleted stem cell transplant. The sequence was obtained from a child younger than two with acute myeloid leukemia, due to receive a stem cell transplant. CDR3 nucleotide sequence: TGCAGCGTTCATCCGGGAGGTGGTGGCAAGCAGTACTTC. The encoded protein is CSVHPGGGGKQYF.